A single sample gave rise to the 18 T cell receptor beta chains below, sequenced in a study of vaccination effects on CD4 cells after COVID-19. Sequencing used immunoSEQ multiplex PCR; TCRdb keeps in-frame clones, though not all of them. The table lists approximately 40,000 clones, about two thirds of them singletons. Antigen-specific CD4+ T cells expanded by the ViraFEST assay with viral peptide pools were then sequenced. Culture lasted about 10 days before CD4+ T cell isolation. The study found no prior SARS-CoV-2 infection in the vaccine recipients, who tested negative for nucleocapsid antibodies. Their recognized antigens are unknown. The specimen comprised CD4+ T cells from PBMCs cultured with SARS-CoV-2 spike peptides, sampled before COVID-19 vaccination. The receptors originated from a human donor who received a COVID-19 vaccine.

The chain links TRBV7-3 to TRBJ1-2, with D maybe TRBD1 (5 bases). The CDR3 is 13 residues long. V was clipped by 2 bases and J by 8 bases, with 12 bases between them. Germline V gives CDR1 SGHTA, CDR2 FQGTGA. CDR3 amino acids: CASSLEGARGYTF. Written as DNA, the CDR3 is TGTGCCAGCAGCTTAGAAGGGGCGCGGGGCTACACCTTC.

This clone was detected only once. The CDR3 loop is CAISESGRYGYTF. Here the CDR3 DNA reads TGTGCCATCAGTGAGTCGGGGAGGTATGGCTACACCTTC. The chain is built from TRBV10-3 and TRBJ1-2; no reliable D call. Deletions cut 0 bases from V and 5 bases from J, with 7 bases between. Germline assignment: CDR1 ENHRY and CDR2 SYGVKD. The CDR3 loop spans 13 amino acids.

This clone was counted between two and nine times. This chain links TRBV19 with TRBJ1-2; D is undetermined. CDR1 is LNHDA and CDR2 is SQIVND in the germline V gene (reference sequence). The CDR3 extends over 14 amino acids. Trimming shortened V by 3 bases and J by 1 base, and 9 bases separated the two germline ends. The CDR3 loop reads CASSIRTVNYGYTF. As DNA, the CDR3 is TGTGCCAGTAGTATCAGGACTGTTAACTATGGCTACACCTTC.

This clone was recorded a few times. The J gene is TRBJ2-7, the V gene TRBV2; 8 nucleotides agree with TRBD1. V lost 7 bases, J lost 3 bases, and 5 bases stayed unmatched. This CDR3 is built from 13 residues. Germline CDR1 reads SNHLY; CDR2 reads FYNNEI. The CDR3, as DNA: TGTGCCAGCACTCTAGACAGGGGCTACGAGCAGTACTTC. Encoded protein: CASTLDRGYEQYF. The whole variable domain, filled in from reference TRBV2 and TRBJ2-7, reads EPEVTQTPSHQVTQMGQEVILRCVPISNHLYFYWYRQILGQKVEFLVSFYNNEISEKSEIFDDQFSVERPDGSNFTLKIRSTKLEDSAMYFCASTLDRGYEQYFGPGTRLTVT.

This rearrangement joins TRBV7-6 to TRBJ1-2; D is uncertain. CDR1 is SGHVS, CDR2 FNYEAQ, per germline. With 5 bases removed from V and 7 bases from J, the gap between germline ends came to 8 bases. The CDR3 is 11 amino acids. CDR3 residues: CASSPSFGYTF. In nucleotides, the CDR3 is TGTGCCAGCAGCCCGTCTTTTGGCTACACCTTC.

V gene TRBV24-1 combines with J gene TRBJ2-3, with D hard to call. CDR1 and CDR2 from the germline V gene are KGHDR and SFDVKD. This CDR3 comprises 12 residues. Trimming took 9 bases from V and 0 from J, leaving 6 bases between them. The CDR3 spells CATAMSTDTQYF. In DNA, the CDR3 is TGTGCCACCGCCATGAGCACAGATACGCAGTATTTT.

The chain has TRBV7-2 and TRBJ1-3; D ambiguous. CDR1 and CDR2 from the germline V gene are SGHTA and FQGNSA. The CDR3 totals 17 residues. Trimming cost V 0 bases and J 1 base, with 13 bases left between them. CDR3 loop: CASSLAGPPASGNTIYF. The CDR3 region has the DNA TGTGCCAGCAGCTTAGCCGGCCCACCAGCATCTGGAAACACCATATATTTT.

This clone has just one count. The chain links TRBV7-2 to TRBJ1-4; TRBD1 matches at 7 bases. The junction had 4 bases not matched to a gene; V was cut back by 5 bases and J by 1 base. CDR3 length equals 15 residues. From germline, CDR1 is SGHTA and CDR2 FQGNSA. CDR3 in DNA: TGTGCCAGCAGCGCGAGGACAGGAACTAATGAAAAACTGTTTTTT. Protein product: CASSARTGTNEKLFF.

The chain couples TRBV25-1 to TRBJ2-6; perhaps D is TRBD1 or TRBD2 (5 bases each). The CDR3 has 16 amino acids. The ends were cut back, 5 bases at V and 1 base at J, with 12 bases in the middle. Looked up from germline, CDR1 is MGHDK and CDR2 is SYGVNS. CDR3 amino acids: CASSRGTGSGANVLTF. Here the CDR3 DNA reads TGTGCCAGCAGTCGAGGGACGGGTTCTGGGGCCAACGTCCTGACTTTC.

The chain has TRBV7-2 and TRBJ1-2; D gene uncertain. There are 14 residues in the CDR3. Germline V lookup: CDR1 SGHTA, CDR2 FQGNSA. Between the trimmed V and J ends, which lost 1 base and 0 bases, there was a span of 6 bases. The CDR3 protein is CASSLGTANYGYTF. The CDR3 region has the DNA TGTGCCAGCAGCTTAGGGACGGCTAACTATGGCTACACCTTC.

V is TRBV10-1 and J is TRBJ2-1; TRBD1 aligns across 11 bases. CDR1 and CDR2 from the germline V gene are WNHNN and SYGVQD (reference sequence). V lost 5 bases, J lost 8 bases, and 5 bases stayed unmatched. The CDR3 sequence is 14 residues long. CDR3 amino acids: CASSSRTGGYEQFF. The CDR3, as DNA: TGCGCCAGCAGTTCAAGGACAGGGGGCTATGAGCAGTTCTTC.

The V and J genes are TRBV30 and TRBJ2-1, with TRBD1 as a possible D gene (5 bases). The CDR3 runs to 15 residues. V was shortened by 3 bases and J by 8 bases, with 20 bases between the two germline ends. Germline V gene sequence: CDR1 GTSNPN, CDR2 SVGIG (reference sequence). CDR3 amino acids: CAWRLQRLETDEQFF. For the CDR3, the DNA is TGTGCCTGGAGGCTCCAAAGGCTGGAGACAGATGAGCAGTTCTTC. The complete variable domain, with remaining parts taken from reference TRBV30 and TRBJ2-1, reads SQTIHQWPATLVQPVGSPLSLECTVEGTSNPNLYWYRQAAGRGLQLLFYSVGIGQISSEVPQNLSASRPQDRQFILSSKKLLLSDSGFYLCAWRLQRLETDEQFFGPGTRLTVL.

The chain couples TRBV5-1 to TRBJ2-7; maybe TRBD2 (7 bases). The CDR3 is 20 residues long. Per germline, CDR1 SGHRS and CDR2 YFSETQ. The V end lost 0 bases, the J end lost 1 base, and 26 bases lay between the germline ends. CDR3 protein: CASSLDRVSPWAGESYEQYF. The CDR3 DNA reads TGCGCCAGCAGCTTGGACAGGGTGTCCCCTTGGGCGGGAGAGTCCTACGAGCAGTACTTC.

The genes are TRBV11-2 and TRBJ2-6; 13 bases are a match to TRBD2. Germline CDR1 SGHAT, CDR2 FQNNGV. This CDR3 has 17 amino acids. V lost 4 bases, J lost 4 bases, and 4 bases stayed unmatched. DNA of the CDR3: TGTGCCAGCAGCTATGGACTAGCGGGAGCAGGGGCCAACGTCCTGACTTTC. This codes for CASSYGLAGAGANVLTF. Full variable domain (missing parts from reference TRBV11-2 and TRBJ2-6): EAGVAQSPRYKIIEKRQSVAFWCNPISGHATLYWYQQILGQGPKLLIQFQNNGVVDDSQLPKDRFSAERLKGVDSTLKIQPAKLEDSAVYLCASSYGLAGAGANVLTFGAGSRLTVL.

The chain combines TRBV4-3 with TRBJ1-1; TRBD1 aligns across 8 bases. V shed 4 bases, J shed 5 bases, and the junction held 6 bases outside the gene matches. This CDR3 has 14 residues. Germline V CDR1 and CDR2: LGHNA, YSLEER. The CDR3 DNA reads as TGCGCCAGCAGCCCCAGGGGGCGCGGGACTGAAGCTTTCTTT. Translation gives CASSPRGRGTEAFF.

The chain joins TRBV6-6 to TRBJ1-4; 7 positions agree with TRBD1. This CDR3 contains 14 residues. Unmatched junction bases numbered 7, after V lost 5 bases and J lost 7 bases. Germline V gene data show CDR1 as MNHNY and CDR2 as SVGAGI (reference sequence). The CDR3 here is CASSGQERSEKLFF. CDR3 DNA: TGTGCCAGCAGTGGACAGGAGCGGAGTGAAAAACTGTTTTTT.

The chain joins TRBV3-1 (or the pseudogene TRBV3-2) to TRBJ1-3; no clear D. Trimming left V 3 bases short and J 4 bases short, with 10 bases between. This CDR3 is 14 amino acids long. CDR1 is LGHDT and CDR2 is YNNKEL in the germline V gene (reference sequence). In nucleotides, the CDR3 is TGTGCCAGCAGCCAGGCCACGTCAGGAAACACCATATATTTT. Amino acids: CASSQATSGNTIYF.

This chain links TRBV14 with TRBJ1-4; possibly TRBD1 for D (5 bases). Germline V gene sequence: CDR1 SGHDN, CDR2 FVKESK. CDR3 length equals 15 residues. V was clipped by 6 bases and J by 1 base, with 12 bases between them. The CDR3: CASSRRGKTNEKLFF. The CDR3 region has the DNA TGTGCCAGCAGTCGCCGGGGGAAAACTAATGAAAAACTGTTTTTT.